What follows describes a single T cell receptor (beta chain). Antigen specificity is unknown. These data are taken from a study of cytomegalovirus exposure and HLA in healthy donors. The study's findings and limits: Researchers reported that a few CMV-associated chains were confirmed in vitro as CMV antigen-specific. The TCR clusters that emerged in the first cohort tended, a later analysis found, to co-occur in the 120 validation repertoires. Reports showed the classifier diagnosing cytomegalovirus status with high specificity and sensitivity.

Sequencing used immunoSEQ multiplex PCR; TCRdb keeps in-frame clones, though not all of them. This table has about 260,000 clones, roughly 87% appearing once. Separate from the roughly 610-subject first cohort, the 120-subject validation cohort was the one that the donors belonged to. CDR3 length equals 16 residues. Germline V gene data show CDR1 as MDHEN and CDR2 as SYDVKM. Trimming removed 6 bases from V and 7 bases from J, with 22 bases in between. This clonotype originated in a woman between 25 and 40 years old in good health and CMV-seronegative. The sequenced material came from PBMCs. The chain combines TRBV28 with TRBJ1-5; D is perhaps TRBD1 (5 bases). The CDR3 nucleotides are TGTGCCAGCAGCCCGACCCGGGACCGGCGGGGACAGCCCCAGCATTTT. Residues: CASSPTRDRRGQPQHF.